The 7 T cell receptor beta chains listed next were all sequenced from one sample in a study of blood T cell repertoires in COVID-19. TCRdb's copy holds only in-frame clones and misses some; the assay was immunoSEQ multiplex PCR. The sample has 95,000 to 150,000 clones; roughly 84% are singletons. Material for sequencing was peripheral blood. The receptors were gathered from a man between 60 and 75 years old with acute or convalescent COVID-19.

This chain links TRBV27 with TRBJ2-7; D perhaps matches TRBD2 (5 bases). CDR3 length: 14 residues. Trimming cost V 7 bases and J 0 bases, with 13 bases left between them. Germline assignment: CDR1 MNHEY and CDR2 SMNVEV (reference sequence). CDR3 loop: CASKREGASYEQYF. The CDR3, as DNA: TGTGCCAGCAAGCGCGAGGGAGCCTCCTACGAGCAGTACTTC.

This clone was observed a handful of times. This CDR3 reads CASSLGAGGFSYEQYF. CDR3 nucleotides: TGTGCCAGCAGCTTAGGGGCAGGGGGTTTCTCCTACGAGCAGTACTTC. This chain connects TRBV5-4 to TRBJ2-7; TRBD1 matches at 7 bases. Germline V gene lookup returns CDR1 SGHNT and CDR2 YYREEE (reference sequence). This CDR3 has 16 residues. V was pared by 2 bases and J by 0 bases, with 8 bases of the junction left unmatched.

This clone has just one count. V is TRBV7-2 and J is TRBJ2-2, with 9 nucleotides matching TRBD2. Germline V lookup: CDR1 SGHTA, CDR2 FQGNSA. CDR3 size: 18 residues. The J segment lost 5 bases and the V segment lost 5 bases, leaving 15 bases of the junction unmatched. CDR3 protein: CASSPQGVSGRRTGELFF. The CDR3 DNA sequence: TGTGCCAGCAGCCCCCAGGGTGTGAGCGGGAGGAGAACCGGGGAGCTGTTTTTT.

This clone has only one observation. The gene calls are TRBV29-1 and TRBJ2-3, with 11 nucleotides matching TRBD2. This CDR3 has 15 residues. J was trimmed by 2 bases and V by 7 bases; bases with no gene match: 8. Germline-derived CDR1 and CDR2 are SQVTM and ANQGSEA. CDR3 sequence (DNA): TGCAGCGCCCCCTTAGCGGGAGGGTACACAGATACGCAGTATTTT. Translated, it gives CSAPLAGGYTDTQYF.

V usage is TRBV19 and J usage is TRBJ1-2; TRBD1 might be the D (5 bases). The CDR3 length is 14 residues. Germline-derived CDR1 and CDR2 are LNHDA and SQIVND (reference sequence). The V and J ends lost 3 bases and 2 bases respectively, with 10 bases between them. The CDR3 bases are TGTGCCAGTAGTATCCACAGGACAAACTATGGCTACACCTTC. It is translated as CASSIHRTNYGYTF. Full variable domain (missing parts from reference TRBV19 and TRBJ1-2): DGGITQSPKYLFRKEGQNVTLSCEQNLNHDAMYWYRQDPGQGLRLIYYSQIVNDFQKGDIAEGYSVSREKKESFPLTVTSAQKNPTAFYLCASSIHRTNYGYTFGSGTRLTVV.

The chain links TRBV28 to TRBJ2-4; the D is unclear. Germline V gene sequence: CDR1 MDHEN, CDR2 SYDVKM. The CDR3 sequence is 13 residues long. The V gene lost 7 bases and the J gene lost 0 bases, with 7 bases spanning the gap. The CDR3 region is CASIDLAKNIQYF. CDR3 bases: TGTGCCAGCATCGACTTAGCCAAAAACATTCAGTACTTC. Full variable domain (outside the CDR3, taken from reference TRBV28 and TRBJ2-4): DVKVTQSSRYLVKRTGEKVFLECVQDMDHENMFWYRQDPGLGLRLIYFSYDVKMKEKGDIPEGYSVSREKKERFSLILESASTNQTSMYLCASIDLAKNIQYFGAGTRLSVL.

The rearrangement uses TRBV28 and TRBJ2-1; 8 bases map to TRBD2. The junction had 5 bases not matched to a gene; V was cut back by 5 bases and J by 2 bases. From germline, CDR1 is MDHEN and CDR2 SYDVKM. This CDR3 contains 15 residues. The CDR3 DNA follows: TGTGCCAGCAGTCTTTCCGGGAGGGCCTACAATGAGCAGTTCTTC. It is translated as CASSLSGRAYNEQFF.